The 5 T cell receptor beta chains below all came from one sample that was sequenced in a study of OX40 agonist ivuxolimab in advanced cancers. Here immunoSEQ multiplex PCR was the method, and the copy in TCRdb shows in-frame clones only, minus some. The data hold about 100,000 clones, with about nine tenths observed a single time. This sample comprised CD4+ or CD8+ T cells sorted from blood, obtained in a trial of the OX40 agonist ivuxolimab. Every receptor here comes from an adult with an advanced solid tumor such as melanoma, head and neck, liver or kidney cancer.

V gene TRBV19 combines with J gene TRBJ2-1; weak D call: TRBD2 (5 bases). Germline loops: CDR1 LNHDA, CDR2 SQIVND (reference sequence). The V and J ends lost 9 bases and 7 bases respectively, with 19 bases between them. This CDR3 region has 14 residues. CDR3 nucleotide sequence: TGTGCCAGCTTAGGGCGGATTTCGGGGAATGAGCAGTTCTTC. This codes for CASLGRISGNEQFF.

The rearrangement uses TRBV5-1 and TRBJ2-2, with unresolved D. CDR3 length: 13 residues. The ends were cut back, 0 bases at V and 4 bases at J, with 4 bases in the middle. The germline CDR1 and CDR2 sequences are SGHRS and YFSETQ. The CDR3 nucleotides read TGCGCCAGCAGCTTGGTGCTCACCGGGGAGCTGTTTTTT. Translating it yields CASSLVLTGELFF.

The chain links TRBV18 to TRBJ1-4, with D tentatively TRBD1 (6 bases). V lost 0 bases and J 3 bases, leaving 8 bases between the germline ends. CDR1 is KGHSH and CDR2 is LQKENI in the germline V gene. The CDR3 contains 15 residues. CDR3 sequence reads: CASSPPGASNEKLFF. The CDR3 region has the DNA TGTGCCAGCTCACCACCGGGGGCATCTAATGAAAAACTGTTTTTT.

J is TRBJ2-3 and V is TRBV11-2, with 13 nucleotides matching TRBD2. This CDR3 has 17 residues. Germline CDR1 reads SGHAT; CDR2 reads FQNNGV. V shed 1 base and J 5 bases; nucleotides not matched to a gene: 6. CDR3 region: CASSLGTSGRFQDTQYF. DNA of the CDR3: TGTGCCAGCAGCTTAGGGACTAGCGGGAGATTTCAAGATACGCAGTATTTT.

The genes are TRBV18 and TRBJ2-3; 7 bases agree with TRBD1. Germline CDR1 and CDR2: KGHSH and LQKENI. The CDR3 length is 13 residues. CDR3 region: CATTGELTDTQYF. In nucleotides, the CDR3 is TGTGCTACCACAGGGGAATTAACAGATACGCAGTATTTT. Complete variable domain (other parts from reference TRBV18 and TRBJ2-3): NAGVMQNPRHLVRRRGQEARLRCSPMKGHSHVYWYRQLPEEGLKFMVYLQKENIIDESGMPKERFSAEFPKEGPSILRIQQVVRGDSAAYFCATTGELTDTQYFGPGTRLTVL.